Presented here are 3 T cell receptor beta chains from one specimen sequenced in a study of a mutant IDH1 vaccine in newly diagnosed glioma. The time point was: baseline, week 1 (first vaccination visit). Stated treatment: pre-vaccination baseline after standard-of-care therapy. The repertoire was sequenced with immunoSEQ multiplex PCR; TCRdb's copy has only in-frame clones and lacks some. There are roughly 51,000 clones in the sample; about nine tenths occur only once, and about 2.5% lies in the top ten. This sample comprised PBMCs, obtained from a glioma patient treated with radiotherapy, temozolomide or both. The receptors stem from a man between 35 and 55 years old with glioma.

The gene calls are TRBV7-8 and TRBJ1-5; possible D gene TRBD1, 6 bases. The V end was cut by 5 bases, the J end by 2 bases, with 22 bases between. The length of the CDR3 is 18 residues. Germline lookup yields CDR1 SGHVS and CDR2 FQNEAQ. The CDR3 nucleotides read TGTGCCAGCAGCCCCTCCAGGGGCAGGGGAGTAGGCAATCAGCCCCAGCATTTT. Protein product: CASSPSRGRGVGNQPQHF. Complete variable domain (other parts from reference TRBV7-8 and TRBJ1-5): GAGVSQSPRYKVAKRGQDVALRCDPISGHVSLFWYQQALGQGPEFLTYFQNEAQLDKSGLPSDRFFAERPEGSVSTLKIQRTQQEDSAVYLCASSPSRGRGVGNQPQHFGDGTRLSIL.

The DNA of the CDR3 is TGTGCCAGCAGTGTCCGAAGGGTGGGGTCCGGGGGGGATAGCAATCAGCCCCAGCATTTT. This translates into CASSVRRVGSGGDSNQPQHF. V gene TRBV2 combines with J gene TRBJ1-5; possibly TRBD1 for D (5 bases). The CDR3 contains 20 residues. In germline, CDR1 is SNHLY, CDR2 FYNNEI. V lost 4 bases and J 0 bases, leaving 25 bases between the germline ends.

The rearrangement joins TRBV18 to TRBJ2-2; the D gene is possibly TRBD2 (5 bases). The germline V gene encodes CDR1 KGHSH and CDR2 LQKENI. CDR3 length: 12 amino acids. V was pared by 3 bases and J by 7 bases, with 6 bases between. The CDR3 DNA follows: TGTGCCAGCTCACCGGAGGTCGGGGAGCTGTTTTTT. It codes for CASSPEVGELFF. Drawing the rest from reference TRBV18 and TRBJ2-2, the complete variable domain is NAGVMQNPRHLVRRRGQEARLRCSPMKGHSHVYWYRQLPEEGLKFMVYLQKENIIDESGMPKERFSAEFPKEGPSILRIQQVVRGDSAAYFCASSPEVGELFFGEGSRLTVL.